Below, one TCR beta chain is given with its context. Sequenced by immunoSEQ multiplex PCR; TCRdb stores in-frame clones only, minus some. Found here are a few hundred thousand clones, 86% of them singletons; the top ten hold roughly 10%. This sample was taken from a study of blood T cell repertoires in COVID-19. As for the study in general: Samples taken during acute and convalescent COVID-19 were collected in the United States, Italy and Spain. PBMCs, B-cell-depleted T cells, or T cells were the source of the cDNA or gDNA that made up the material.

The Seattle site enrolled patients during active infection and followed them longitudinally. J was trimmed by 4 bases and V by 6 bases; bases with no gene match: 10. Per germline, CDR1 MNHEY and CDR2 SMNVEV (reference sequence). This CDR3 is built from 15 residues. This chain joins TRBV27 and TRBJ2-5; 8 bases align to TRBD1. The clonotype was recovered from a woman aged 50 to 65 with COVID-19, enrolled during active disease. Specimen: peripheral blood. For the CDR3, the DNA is TGTGCCAGCAGCCAAGGACAGGGCAAGGGAGAGACCCAGTACTTC. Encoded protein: CASSQGQGKGETQYF.